This T cell receptor (beta chain) was sequenced in a study of blood T cell repertoires in COVID-19. CDR1 is SEHNR and CDR2 is FQNEAQ in the germline V gene (reference sequence). The CDR3 totals 14 residues. With V trimmed by 0 bases and J by 9 bases, 2 bases remained unmatched. Assay: immunoSEQ multiplex PCR; the TCRdb copy retains only in-frame clones and omits some. The sample lists 300,000 to 400,000 clones, roughly 88% occurring once. The TCR comes from a young man who had recovered from COVID-19. The sequencing sample was made of PBMCs or T cells enriched from blood (not recorded which). The chain joins TRBV7-9 to TRBJ1-6; 7 nucleotides match TRBD1. Written as DNA, the CDR3 is TGTGCCAGCAGCTTAGCAGGGGGCGGTTCACCCCTCCACTTT. This codes for CASSLAGGGSPLHF.